This T cell receptor beta chain is from a study of vaccination effects on CD4 cells after COVID-19. The study's findings and limits: Marked contraction was observed in infection-induced and vaccine-induced clones late after vaccination.

This table comes from immunoSEQ multiplex PCR, and its TCRdb copy is limited to in-frame clones, with some not included. The sample lists about 52,000 clones, roughly three quarters occurring once. CDR3 length equals 15 residues. V lost 4 bases and J lost 4, with 16 bases in between. CDR1 and CDR2 from the germline V gene are SQVTM and ANQGSEA. Only one count was recorded for this clone. What it recognizes is unknown. Antigen-specific CD4+ T cell clonotypes were called by their expansion after viral peptide-pool culture in ViraFEST. Upon completion of about eleven days in culture, CD4+ T cells were isolated. The healthy vaccine recipients, who had no prior SARS-CoV-2 infection, showed negative nucleocapsid antibodies.

The source material was CD4+ T cells from PBMCs cultured with HCoV-OC43 spike peptides, sampled before COVID-19 vaccination. The subset denotes: HCoV-OC43 spike overlapping peptide pool stimulation. The V and J genes are TRBV29-1 and TRBJ2-2; possibly TRBD1 for D (7 bases). The sequence was collected from a human donor who received a COVID-19 vaccine. CDR3 sequence: CSVVLGGDSTGELFF. In DNA, the CDR3 is TGCAGCGTTGTGTTAGGCGGGGACAGCACCGGGGAGCTGTTTTTT.